The rows below give T cell receptor beta chains drawn from one sample of a study of T cells in Graves' hyperthyroidism and ophthalmopathy. TCRdb fed the multiplex PCR reads into MiXCR, producing one record per CDR3 protein. Among 350,000 or so distinct CDR3 sequences listed, around 18% were seen once. The sequencing input was blood. Every receptor here comes from a woman in her forties with Graves' ophthalmopathy. Both conserved end residues are part of each CDR3. D genes are given only for firm matches. Not all rows give a size; the values are once, few, many and, for expanded clones, a class.

>18|many|TRBV27|TRBD1|TRBJ2-2
TGTGCCAGCAGTCCTCAACATTTCCGGGACAGGGGGCCCGGGGAGCTGTTTTTT
CASSPQHFRDRGPGELFF
>12|-|TRBV11-2|-|TRBJ2-3
TGTGCCAGCAGCTTAGTCTGGATTACGCAGTATTTT
CASSLVWITQYF
>15|few|TRBV6-5|-|TRBJ1-5
TGTGCCAGCAGTTACCGACAGTATAGCAATCAGCCCCAGCATTTT
CASSYRQYSNQPQHF
>15|-|TRBV12-3/TRBV12-4|TRBD1|TRBJ2-5
TGTGCCAGCAGCCGACGACAGGGGGTTGAAGAGACCCAGTACTTC
CASSRRQGVEETQYF
>15|many|TRBV10-2|-|TRBJ2-5
TGCGCCAGCAGGAAGGGTATAGTGGGCCAAGAGACCCAGTACTTC
CASRKGIVGQETQYF
>14|many|TRBV6-2/TRBV6-3|-|TRBJ1-1
TGTGCCAGCAGTTACTCGCGTCGAGTGGCTGAAGCTTTCTTT
CASSYSRRVAEAFF
>17|many|TRBV28|-|TRBJ1-5
TGTGCCAGCAGTTTTTCAGGGAAGGGATTAAGAAATCAGCCCCAGCATTTT
CASSFSGKGLRNQPQHF
>11|many|TRBV6-5|-|TRBJ2-4
TGTGCCAGCAGTTACTCCGACATTCAGTACTTC
CASSYSDIQYF
>15|many|TRBV5-4|-|TRBJ2-2
TGTGCCAGCACCTCCAGGGGATCAGACACCGGGGAGCTGTTTTTT
CASTSRGSDTGELFF
>14|-|TRBV7-3|-|TRBJ1-1
TGTGCCAGCAGCATGGGACGCATGAACACTGAAGCTTTCTTT
CASSMGRMNTEAFF
>15|few|TRBV30|TRBD1|TRBJ1-2
TGTGCCTGGAGTCGACGGGACAGGGGGCTGAATGGCTACACCTTC
CAWSRRDRGLNGYTF
>16|many|TRBV5-1|TRBD1|TRBJ2-7
TGCGCCAGCAGCTTGACCCAGACAGGGGCAAACTACGAGCAGTACTTC
CASSLTQTGANYEQYF
>14|many|TRBV18|-|TRBJ1-2
TGTGCCAGCTCACCGGAGGGAGGGTATGATGGCTACACCTTC
CASSPEGGYDGYTF
>17|many|TRBV5-6|TRBD1|TRBJ2-7
TGTGCCAGCAGCTTGTTCCTGTGGGACAGGTCCTCCTACGAGCAGTACTTC
CASSLFLWDRSSYEQYF
>15|many|TRBV2|-|TRBJ1-6
TGTGCCAGCAGTGGGTCGAGCTCCTATAATTCACCCCTCCACTTT
CASSGSSSYNSPLHF
>16|many|TRBV19|TRBD1|TRBJ1-1
TGTGCCAGTAGTATAGGGTCCCCGACAGGGGGGACTGAAGCTTTCTTT
CASSIGSPTGGTEAFF
>14|-|TRBV7-9|-|TRBJ1-1
TGTGCCAGCAGCTTAGATAGGACGAACACTGAAGCTTTCTTT
CASSLDRTNTEAFF
>15|-|TRBV27|-|TRBJ1-1
TGTGCCAGCAGTTTATATAGCGTCAGGGACACTGAAGCTTTCTTT
CASSLYSVRDTEAFF
>14|many|TRBV7-2|-|TRBJ2-7
TGTGCCAGCAGCTTCGGCGGAGTACCCTACGAGCAGTACTTC
CASSFGGVPYEQYF
>13|many|TRBV27|-|TRBJ2-7
TGTGCCAGCAGTCTGACTAGTCCCTACGAGCAGTACTTC
CASSLTSPYEQYF
>17|-|TRBV6-2/TRBV6-3|TRBD1|TRBJ1-1
TGTGCCAGCAGACCAGGTCTGACAGGGGGCACGGCCACTGAAGCTTTCTTT
CASRPGLTGGTATEAFF
>11|many|TRBV6-1|-|TRBJ2-7
TGTGCCAGCAGTAAGCAGTACGAGCAGTACTTC
CASSKQYEQYF
>14|many|TRBV7-2|-|TRBJ2-2
TGTGCCAGCAGCAAGCCCCATTCGACCGGGGAGCTGTTTTTT
CASSKPHSTGELFF
>16|many|TRBV14|TRBD1|TRBJ1-2
TGTGCCAGCAGCCTCCGGACAGGGGCCCAGAACTATGGCTACACCTTC
CASSLRTGAQNYGYTF
>16|many|TRBV2|-|TRBJ2-7
TGTGCCAGCAGTGGGGTAAGGGACCGGCGGTCCTACGAGCAGTACTTC
CASSGVRDRRSYEQYF
>15|many|TRBV5-5|TRBD2|TRBJ2-7
TGTGCCAGCAGCCTCGCAGGACTAGCGTCCTACGAGCAGTACTTC
CASSLAGLASYEQYF
>11|many|TRBV28|-|TRBJ1-2
TGTGCCAGCAGTTTTCTATATGGCTACACCTTC
CASSFLYGYTF
>15|few|TRBV5-1|-|TRBJ1-5
TGCGCCAGCAGCTTCGAAGGGGGAAGCAATCAGCCCCAGCATTTT
CASSFEGGSNQPQHF
>13|many|TRBV29-1|-|TRBJ2-2
TGCAGCGTTGAACTAAGTAACACCGGGGAGCTGTTTTTT
CSVELSNTGELFF
>16|few|TRBV27|TRBD2|TRBJ2-7
TGTGCCAGCAGTTTCCAGACTAGCGGGGCCGCCTACGAGCAGTACTTC
CASSFQTSGAAYEQYF
>14|many|TRBV5-6|-|TRBJ2-7
TGTGCCAGCAGCTTGGTCCAGACCTCCTACGAGCAGTACTTC
CASSLVQTSYEQYF
>14|many|TRBV19|-|TRBJ1-5
TGTGCCAGTAGCAACGGCAGAATCAATCAGCCCCAGCATTTT
CASSNGRINQPQHF
>16|many|TRBV5-6|TRBD2|TRBJ2-1
TGTGCCAGCAGCTTGGGTCTAGCGGGAGGGCCTCATGAGCAGTTCTTC
CASSLGLAGGPHEQFF
>11|many|TRBV28|-|TRBJ2-7
TGTGCCAGCAGTTCTGCCCACGAGCAGTACTTC
CASSSAHEQYF
>14|-|TRBV6-1|-|TRBJ2-7
TGTGCCAGCACCTCCTCCGGGACACGCTACGAGCAGTACTTC
CASTSSGTRYEQYF
>13|many|TRBV6-8|-|TRBJ2-2
TGTGCCAGCAGTTATGACGAAACCGGGGAGCTGTTTTTT
CASSYDETGELFF
>12|many|TRBV6-1|-|TRBJ1-5
TGTGCCAGCAGTCGGTTTAATCAGCCCCAGCATTTT
CASSRFNQPQHF
>13|-|TRBV20-1|-|TRBJ2-7
TGCAGTGCTAGTTTACAGCGGGTCTACGAGCAGTACTTC
CSASLQRVYEQYF
>15|many|TRBV11-2|-|TRBJ2-4
TGTGCCAGCAGCAACCCAGGGATAGGCAAAAACATTCAGTACTTC
CASSNPGIGKNIQYF
>15|many|TRBV6-5|TRBD1|TRBJ2-7
TGTGCCAGCAGTTACTCGGGGGACAGGGGCTACGAGCAGTACTTC
CASSYSGDRGYEQYF